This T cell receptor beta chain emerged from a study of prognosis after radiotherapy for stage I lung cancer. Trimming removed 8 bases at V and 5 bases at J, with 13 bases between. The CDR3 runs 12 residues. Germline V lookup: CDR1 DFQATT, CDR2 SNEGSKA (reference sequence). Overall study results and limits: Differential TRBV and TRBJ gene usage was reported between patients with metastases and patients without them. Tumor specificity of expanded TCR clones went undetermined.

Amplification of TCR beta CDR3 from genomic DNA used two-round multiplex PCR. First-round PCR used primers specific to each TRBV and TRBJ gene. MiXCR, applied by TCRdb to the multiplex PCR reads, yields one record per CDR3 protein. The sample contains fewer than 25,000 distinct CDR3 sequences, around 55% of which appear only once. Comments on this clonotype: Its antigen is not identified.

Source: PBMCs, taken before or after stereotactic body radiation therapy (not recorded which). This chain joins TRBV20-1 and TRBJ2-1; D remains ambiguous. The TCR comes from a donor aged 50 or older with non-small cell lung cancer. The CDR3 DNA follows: TGCAGTTCGCTATATTTAGACAATGAGCAGTTCTTC. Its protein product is CSSLYLDNEQFF.